These T cell receptor beta chains were read from a single sample in a study of siplizumab effects on memory and regulatory T cells. Assay used: immunoSEQ multiplex PCR; TCRdb lists only in-frame clones, some missing. Of approximately 100,000 clones in the sample, about 90% were seen once. The sample consisted of Tregs sorted from blood. The receptor source for this set is a human donor in good health. The CDR3 runs from the conserved cysteine through the conserved F or W.

j_gene,len,v_gene,CDR3aa
TRBJ1-2,12,TRBV6-6,CASSSGTEGYTF
TRBJ1-4,14,TRBV28,CASSLYGAWEKLFF
TRBJ2-1,16,TRBV5-4,CASRYGLGSSYNEQFF
TRBJ2-7,15,TRBV7-3,CASSPGQGASYEQYF
TRBJ2-5,14,TRBV13,CASSLRTTGETQYF
TRBJ2-2,16,TRBV5-1,CASSFLAGGFTGELFF
TRBJ2-7,14,TRBV6-1,CASSARGPGGEQYF
TRBJ1-6,16,TRBV5-1,CASSLSAGYDNSPLHF
TRBJ2-1,14,TRBV19,CASGAKSSYNEQFF
TRBJ2-6,17,TRBV4-2,CASSRTSGSTGANVLTF
TRBJ1-5,13,TRBV6-5,CASSYSPGQPQHF
TRBJ2-5,17,TRBV25-1,CASSSYNGGVEQETQYF
TRBJ2-1,14,TRBV29-1,CSVVWEGQFYEQFF
TRBJ2-3,15,TRBV4-2,CASSPRAIGTDTQYF
TRBJ2-7,16,TRBV4-1,CASSQLLAGNRYEQYF
TRBJ1-2,15,TRBV5-1,CASSSLGDRGLGYTF
TRBJ2-5,14,TRBV19,CASSIGPPAETQYF
TRBJ2-5,15,TRBV4-1,CASSQGVRREETQYF
TRBJ2-5,14,TRBV5-1,CASSLEAGGETQYF
TRBJ2-7,13,TRBV5-1,CASRTPWSGEQYF
TRBJ1-1,14,TRBV27,CASWDGLTNTEAFF
TRBJ2-1,12,TRBV6-5,CASSGRGNEQFF
TRBJ2-5,14,TRBV4-1,CASSQDLVAETQYF
TRBJ1-5,12,TRBV5-4,CASSRIGQPQHF
TRBJ1-2,16,TRBV5-1,CASSGGAPTLNYGYTF
TRBJ1-3,16,TRBV5-4,CASSLALRGSGNTIYF
TRBJ2-5,15,TRBV29-1,CSVDFGTGTWETQYF
TRBJ2-3,11,TRBV2,CASWEGDTQYF
TRBJ2-7,14,TRBV25-1,CASSARDNTYEQYF
TRBJ1-2,12,TRBV9,CASSRQGKGYTF
TRBJ1-2,12,TRBV28,CASRMINYGYTF